This T cell receptor (beta chain) appears in the sequencing data of a study of prognosis after radiotherapy for stage I lung cancer. Study overall: Tumor type comprised squamous cell carcinoma in more than 5 patients and adenocarcinoma in roughly twelve.

Turning to this clonotype: Its antigen is unidentified. A read error likely explains this, since a far larger clone differs by one base.

Multiplex PCR, run in two rounds, amplified TCR beta CDR3 from genomic DNA. With primers specific to each TRBV and TRBJ gene, the first-round PCR was performed. Using its own MiXCR run on the multiplex PCR reads, TCRdb lists one record per CDR3 protein. The data contain roughly 17,000 distinct CDR3 sequences, approximately 29% of them singletons. CDR3 length: 14 amino acids. The germline CDR1 and CDR2 sequences are MNHEY and SVGEGT. Study findings and constraints: After stereotactic body radiation therapy, unique TCR clone counts dropped from a median of about 9,200 to 6,500.

V is TRBV6-2 or TRBV6-3 and J is TRBJ2-7; unclear D gene. Sequences were derived from PBMCs, sampled before or after stereotactic body radiation therapy (not recorded which). This receptor was taken from a donor over 45 with non-small cell lung cancer. This chain's CDR3 is CASIYSQVAYEQYF. The CDR3 bases are TGTGCCAGCATTTACTCGCAGGTGGCCTACGAGCAGTACTTC.